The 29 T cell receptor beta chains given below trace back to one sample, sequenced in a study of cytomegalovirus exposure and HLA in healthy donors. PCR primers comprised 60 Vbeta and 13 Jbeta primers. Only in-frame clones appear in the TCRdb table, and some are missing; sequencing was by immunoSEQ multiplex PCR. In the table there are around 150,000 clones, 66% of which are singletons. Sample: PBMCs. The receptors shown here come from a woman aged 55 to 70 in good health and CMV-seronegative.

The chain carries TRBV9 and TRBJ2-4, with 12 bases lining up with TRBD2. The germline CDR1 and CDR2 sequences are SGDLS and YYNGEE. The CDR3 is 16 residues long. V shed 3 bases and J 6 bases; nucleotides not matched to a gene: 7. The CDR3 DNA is TGTGCCAGCAGCGCCTCGACTAGCGGGAGCGGAAACATTCAGTACTTC. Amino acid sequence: CASSASTSGSGNIQYF.

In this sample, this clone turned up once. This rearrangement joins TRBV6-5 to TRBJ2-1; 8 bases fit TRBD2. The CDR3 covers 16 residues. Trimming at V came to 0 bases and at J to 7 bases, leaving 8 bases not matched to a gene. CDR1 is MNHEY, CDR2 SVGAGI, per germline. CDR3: CASSYSASGYSNEQFF. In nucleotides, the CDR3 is TGTGCCAGCAGTTACTCGGCTAGCGGGTATAGTAATGAGCAGTTCTTC.

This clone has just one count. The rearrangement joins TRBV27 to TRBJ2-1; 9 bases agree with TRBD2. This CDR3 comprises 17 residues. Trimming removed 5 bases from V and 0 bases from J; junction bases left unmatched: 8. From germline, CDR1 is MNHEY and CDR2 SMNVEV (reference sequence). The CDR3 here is CASSRTSGPGSYNEQFF. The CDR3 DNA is TGTGCCAGCAGTCGTACTAGCGGGCCAGGCTCCTACAATGAGCAGTTCTTC.

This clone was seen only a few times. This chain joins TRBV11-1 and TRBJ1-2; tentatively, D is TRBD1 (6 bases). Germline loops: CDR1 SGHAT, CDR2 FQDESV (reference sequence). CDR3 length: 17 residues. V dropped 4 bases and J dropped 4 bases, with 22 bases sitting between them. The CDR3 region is CASSYRGTNARGYGYTF. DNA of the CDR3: TGTGCCAGCAGCTACCGAGGCACGAATGCCAGGGGCTATGGCTACACCTTC.

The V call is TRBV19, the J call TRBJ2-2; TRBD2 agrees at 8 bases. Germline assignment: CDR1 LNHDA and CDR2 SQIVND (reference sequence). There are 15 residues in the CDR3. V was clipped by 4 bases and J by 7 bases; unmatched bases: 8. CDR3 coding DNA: TGTGCCAGTAGTACCCGAGGACTAGCCGGCGGGGAGCTGTTTTTT. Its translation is CASSTRGLAGGELFF.

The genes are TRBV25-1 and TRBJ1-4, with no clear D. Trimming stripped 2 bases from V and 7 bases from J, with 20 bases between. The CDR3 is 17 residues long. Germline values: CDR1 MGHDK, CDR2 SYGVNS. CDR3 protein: CASSEVGGGMVGEKLFF. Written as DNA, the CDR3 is TGTGCCAGCAGTGAAGTGGGTGGAGGAATGGTTGGTGAAAAACTGTTTTTT.

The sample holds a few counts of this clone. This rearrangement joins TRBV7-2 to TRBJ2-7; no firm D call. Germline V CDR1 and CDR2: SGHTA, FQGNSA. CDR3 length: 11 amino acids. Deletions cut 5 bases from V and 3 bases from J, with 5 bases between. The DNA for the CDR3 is TGTGCCAGCAGCCCCCTCTACGAGCAGTACTTC. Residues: CASSPLYEQYF.

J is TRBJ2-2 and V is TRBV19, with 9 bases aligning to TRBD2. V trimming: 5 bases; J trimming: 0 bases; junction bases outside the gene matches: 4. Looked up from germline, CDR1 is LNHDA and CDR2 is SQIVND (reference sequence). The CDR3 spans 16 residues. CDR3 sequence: CASSSSGITNTGELFF. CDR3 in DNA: TGTGCCAGTAGTTCTAGCGGGATTACGAACACCGGGGAGCTGTTTTTT.

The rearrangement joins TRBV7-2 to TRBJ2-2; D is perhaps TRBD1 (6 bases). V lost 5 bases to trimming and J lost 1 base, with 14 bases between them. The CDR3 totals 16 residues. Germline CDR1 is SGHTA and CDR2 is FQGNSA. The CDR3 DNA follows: TGTGCCAGCAGCCCACTAGGGGGTGTGAACACCGGGGAGCTGTTTTTT. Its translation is CASSPLGGVNTGELFF.

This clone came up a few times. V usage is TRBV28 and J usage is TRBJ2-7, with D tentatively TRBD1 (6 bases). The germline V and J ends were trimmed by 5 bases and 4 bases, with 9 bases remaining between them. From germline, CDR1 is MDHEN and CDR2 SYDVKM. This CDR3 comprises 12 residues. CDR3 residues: CASSARGYEQYF. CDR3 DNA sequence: TGTGCCAGCAGTGCCAGGGGTTACGAGCAGTACTTC.

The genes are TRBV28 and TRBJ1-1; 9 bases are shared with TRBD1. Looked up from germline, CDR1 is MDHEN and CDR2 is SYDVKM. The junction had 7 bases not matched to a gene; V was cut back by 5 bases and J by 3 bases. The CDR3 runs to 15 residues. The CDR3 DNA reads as TGTGCCAGCAGTGAAAACAGGGGGCATGACACTGAAGCTTTCTTT. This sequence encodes CASSENRGHDTEAFF.

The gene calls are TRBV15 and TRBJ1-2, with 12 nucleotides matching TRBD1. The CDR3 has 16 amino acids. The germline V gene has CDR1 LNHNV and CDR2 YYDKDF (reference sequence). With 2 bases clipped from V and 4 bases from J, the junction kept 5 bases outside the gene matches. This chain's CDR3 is CATSRRDRGQGYGYTF. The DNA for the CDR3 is TGTGCCACCAGCAGAAGGGACAGGGGGCAGGGCTATGGCTACACCTTC. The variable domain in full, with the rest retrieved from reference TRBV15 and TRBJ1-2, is DAMVIQNPRYQVTQFGKPVTLSCSQTLNHNVMYWYQQKSSQAPKLLFHYYDKDFNNEADTPDNFQSRRPNTSFCFLDIRSPGLGDTAMYLCATSRRDRGQGYGYTFGSGTRLTVV.

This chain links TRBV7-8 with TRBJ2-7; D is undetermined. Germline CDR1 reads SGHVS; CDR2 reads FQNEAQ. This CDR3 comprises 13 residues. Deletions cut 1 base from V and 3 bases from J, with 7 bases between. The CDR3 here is CASSLVSSYEQYF. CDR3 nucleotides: TGTGCCAGCAGCTTAGTGTCCAGCTACGAGCAGTACTTC.

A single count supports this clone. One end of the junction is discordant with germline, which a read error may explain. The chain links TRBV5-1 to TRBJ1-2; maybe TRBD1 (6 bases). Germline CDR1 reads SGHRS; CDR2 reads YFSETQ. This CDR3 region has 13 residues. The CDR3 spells CASSSNRNRERSF. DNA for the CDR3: TGCGCCAGCAGCTCGAACCGTAACAGGGAGCGTAGCTTC.

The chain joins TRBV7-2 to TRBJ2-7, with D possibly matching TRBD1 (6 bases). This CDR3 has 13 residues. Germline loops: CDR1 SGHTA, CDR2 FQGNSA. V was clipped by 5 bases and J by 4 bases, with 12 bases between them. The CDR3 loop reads CASSPQGGYEQYF. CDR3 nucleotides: TGTGCCAGCAGCCCACAGGGTGGGTACGAGCAGTACTTC.

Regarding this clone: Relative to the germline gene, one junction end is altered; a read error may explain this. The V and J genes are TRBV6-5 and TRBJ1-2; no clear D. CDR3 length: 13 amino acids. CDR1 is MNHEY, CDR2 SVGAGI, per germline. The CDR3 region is CASSYSSLPPLYF. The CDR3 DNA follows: TGTGCCAGCAGTTACTCTTCACTTCCCCCCCTCTACTTC.

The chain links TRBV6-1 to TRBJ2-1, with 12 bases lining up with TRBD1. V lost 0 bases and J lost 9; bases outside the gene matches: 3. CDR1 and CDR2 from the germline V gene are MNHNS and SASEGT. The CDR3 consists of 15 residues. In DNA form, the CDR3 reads TGTGCCAGCAGTGAAGCGGGACAGGGGGCGGCTGAGCAGTTCTTC. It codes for CASSEAGQGAAEQFF.

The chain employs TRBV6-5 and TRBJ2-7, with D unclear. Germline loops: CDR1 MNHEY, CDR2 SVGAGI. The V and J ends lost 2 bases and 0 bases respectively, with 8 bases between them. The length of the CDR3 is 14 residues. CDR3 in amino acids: CASSYVYSSYEQYF. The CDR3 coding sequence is TGTGCCAGCAGTTACGTTTACAGCTCCTACGAGCAGTACTTC.

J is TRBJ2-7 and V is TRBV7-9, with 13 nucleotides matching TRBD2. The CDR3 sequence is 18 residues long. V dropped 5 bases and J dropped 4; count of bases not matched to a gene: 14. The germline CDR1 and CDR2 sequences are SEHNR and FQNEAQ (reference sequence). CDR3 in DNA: TGTGCCAGCAGCATGAAACGGACTAGCGGGAGTGGAATTTACGAGCAGTACTTC. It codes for CASSMKRTSGSGIYEQYF.

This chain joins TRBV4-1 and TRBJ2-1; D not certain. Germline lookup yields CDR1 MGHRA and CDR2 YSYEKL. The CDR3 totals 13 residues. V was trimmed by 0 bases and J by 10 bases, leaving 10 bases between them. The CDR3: CASSQEVGTEQFF. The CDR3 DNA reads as TGCGCCAGCAGCCAAGAGGTCGGTACCGAGCAGTTCTTC.

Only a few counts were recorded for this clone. The CDR3: CASSENRGTPLHF. Written as DNA, the CDR3 is TGTGCCAGCAGCGAGAACAGGGGGACACCCCTCCACTTT. The chain links TRBV6-4 to TRBJ1-6; 8 bases map to TRBD1. After removal of 6 bases from V and 11 bases from J, the junction contained 6 bases not matched to a gene. Germline V gene lookup returns CDR1 MRHNA and CDR2 SNTAGT. CDR3 length: 13 amino acids.

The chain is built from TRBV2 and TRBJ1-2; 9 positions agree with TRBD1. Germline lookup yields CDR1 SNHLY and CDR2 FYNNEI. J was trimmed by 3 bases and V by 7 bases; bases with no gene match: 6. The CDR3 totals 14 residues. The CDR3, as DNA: TGTGCCAGCACCCAGGACAGGGGAGACTATGGCTACACCTTC. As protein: CASTQDRGDYGYTF. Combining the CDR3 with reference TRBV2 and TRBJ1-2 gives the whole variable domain EPEVTQTPSHQVTQMGQEVILRCVPISNHLYFYWYRQILGQKVEFLVSFYNNEISEKSEIFDDQFSVERPDGSNFTLKIRSTKLEDSAMYFCASTQDRGDYGYTFGSGTRLTVV.

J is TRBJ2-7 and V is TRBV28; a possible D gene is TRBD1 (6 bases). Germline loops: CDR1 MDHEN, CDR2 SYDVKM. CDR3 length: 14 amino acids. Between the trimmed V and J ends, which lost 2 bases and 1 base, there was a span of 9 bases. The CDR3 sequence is CASSLVGASYEQYF. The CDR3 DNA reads TGTGCCAGCAGTTTAGTGGGGGCATCCTACGAGCAGTACTTC.

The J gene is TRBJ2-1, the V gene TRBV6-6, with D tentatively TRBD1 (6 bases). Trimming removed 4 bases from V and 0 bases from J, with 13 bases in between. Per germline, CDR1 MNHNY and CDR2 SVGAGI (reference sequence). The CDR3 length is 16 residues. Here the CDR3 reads CASSSLVGASYNEQFF. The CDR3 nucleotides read TGTGCCAGCAGTTCCCTAGTGGGGGCCTCCTACAATGAGCAGTTCTTC.

The DNA for the CDR3 is TGTGCCACCAGCAGTAGTAGAGATAGCCAAGAGACCCAGTACTTC. Translated: CATSSSRDSQETQYF. This chain links TRBV15 with TRBJ2-5; D ambiguous. The CDR3 consists of 15 residues. CDR1 and CDR2 from the germline V gene are LNHNV and YYDKDF (reference sequence). V gave up 3 bases and J gave up 1 base, with 12 bases separating them.

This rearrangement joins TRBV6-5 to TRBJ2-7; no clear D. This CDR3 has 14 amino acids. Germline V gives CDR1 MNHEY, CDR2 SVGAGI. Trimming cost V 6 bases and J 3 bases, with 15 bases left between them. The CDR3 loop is CASSSSRYSYEQYF. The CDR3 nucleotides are TGTGCCAGCAGCAGCTCGCGATACAGCTACGAGCAGTACTTC.

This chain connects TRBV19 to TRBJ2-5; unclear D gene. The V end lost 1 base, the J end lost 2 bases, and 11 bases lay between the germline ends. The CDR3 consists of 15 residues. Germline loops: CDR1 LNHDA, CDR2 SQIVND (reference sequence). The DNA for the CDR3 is TGTGCCAGTAGTATAGGCCCGGTTGCTCAAGAGACCCAGTACTTC. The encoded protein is CASSIGPVAQETQYF.

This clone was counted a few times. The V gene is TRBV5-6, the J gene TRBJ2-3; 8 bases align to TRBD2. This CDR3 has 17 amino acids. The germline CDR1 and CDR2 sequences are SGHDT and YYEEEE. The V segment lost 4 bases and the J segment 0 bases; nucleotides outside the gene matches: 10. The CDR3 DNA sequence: TGTGCCAGCAGCACGACCGTGATAGCGGGGAGCACAGATACGCAGTATTTT. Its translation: CASSTTVIAGSTDTQYF. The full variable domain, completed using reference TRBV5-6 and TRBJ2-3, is DAGVTQSPTHLIKTRGQQVTLRCSPKSGHDTVSWYQQALGQGPQFIFQYYEEEERQRGNFPDRFSGHQFPNYSSELNVNALLLGDSALYLCASSTTVIAGSTDTQYFGPGTRLTVL.

The CDR3 coding sequence is TGTGCCAGCAGCCGTCGCGCCGGGACTAGCGGGAGAGTTGAGCAGTTCTTC. It translates to CASSRRAGTSGRVEQFF. The rearrangement links TRBV13 to TRBJ2-1; 14 bases map to TRBD2. The germline V gene has CDR1 PRHDT and CDR2 FYEKMQ (reference sequence). V lost 5 bases to trimming and J lost 9 bases; unmatched junction nucleotides: 12. The length of the CDR3 is 17 residues.